A single sample gave rise to the 2 T cell receptor beta chains below, sequenced in a study of naive CD8 T cells in extremely preterm neonates. Preterm samples came from extremely preterm deliveries at roughly 21-28 weeks. General study findings and limits: Preterm CDR3s were shorter than older groups', with fewer N additions and less trimming.

No cognate antigen is known for these TCRs. Only in-frame clones appear in the TCRdb table, and some are missing; sequencing was by immunoSEQ multiplex PCR. The sample gives 4,500 to 6,500 clones, 90% to 95% of which show up once; around 0.6% is in the top ten. The sample taken for sequencing was naive CD8+ T cells from cord blood. The receptors stem from a boy who was born preterm.

The rearrangement links TRBV29-1 to TRBJ2-7; D is perhaps TRBD1 (6 bases). The CDR3 length is 14 residues. Germline assignment: CDR1 SQVTM and CDR2 ANQGSEA. Trimming left V 0 bases short and J 3 bases short, with 12 bases between. DNA for the CDR3: TGCAGCGTTGAAGATAGTGGACAGCTCTACGAGCAGTACTTC. Amino acid sequence: CSVEDSGQLYEQYF.

The chain has TRBV28 and TRBJ2-7, with D unresolved. Germline CDR1 and CDR2: MDHEN and SYDVKM. Trimming left V 4 bases short and J 6 bases short, with 13 bases between. The CDR3 runs 13 residues. As DNA, the CDR3 is TGTGCCAGCAGTTCTGACCCCATACTCGAGCAGTACTTC. As protein: CASSSDPILEQYF.